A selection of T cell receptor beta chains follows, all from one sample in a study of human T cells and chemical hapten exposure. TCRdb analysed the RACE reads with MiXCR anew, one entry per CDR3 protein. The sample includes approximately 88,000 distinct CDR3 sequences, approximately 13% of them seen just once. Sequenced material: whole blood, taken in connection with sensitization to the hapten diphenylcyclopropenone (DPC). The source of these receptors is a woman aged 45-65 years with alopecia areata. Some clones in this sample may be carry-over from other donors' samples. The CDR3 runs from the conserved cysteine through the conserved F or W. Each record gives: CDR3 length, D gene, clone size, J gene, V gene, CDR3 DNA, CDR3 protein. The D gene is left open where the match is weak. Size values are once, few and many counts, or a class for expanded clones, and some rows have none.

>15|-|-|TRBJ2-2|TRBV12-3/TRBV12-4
TGTGCCAGCAGTCCTGGGACACAGAACACCGGGGAGCTGTTTTTT
CASSPGTQNTGELFF
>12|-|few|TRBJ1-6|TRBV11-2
TGTACCAGCTCCAGATGGGAGTCACCCCTCCACTTT
CTSSRWESPLHF
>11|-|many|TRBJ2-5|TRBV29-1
TGCAGCGTTGAATTAATGGAGACCCAGTACTTC
CSVELMETQYF
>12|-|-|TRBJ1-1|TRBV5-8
TGTGCCAGCAGCTTTAGGACGGTTGAAGCTTTCTTT
CASSFRTVEAFF
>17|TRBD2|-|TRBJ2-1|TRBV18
TGTGCCAGCTCACCTCGGACTAGCGGGAGCTCCTACAATGAGCAGTTCTTC
CASSPRTSGSSYNEQFF
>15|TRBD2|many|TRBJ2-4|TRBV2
TGTGCCAGCATCTCTAGCGGGATAGCCAAAAACATTCAGTACTTC
CASISSGIAKNIQYF
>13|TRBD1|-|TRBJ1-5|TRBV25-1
TGTGCCAGCAGTATGACAGGGTTTCAGCCCCAGCATTTT
CASSMTGFQPQHF
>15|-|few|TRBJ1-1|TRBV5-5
TGTGCCAGCAGCTTGGTGATATCGGGGGCGTCTGAAGCTTTCTTT
CASSLVISGASEAFF
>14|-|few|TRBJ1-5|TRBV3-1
TGTGCCAGCAGCCAAGCGGGGGAAGGTCAGCCCCAGCATTTT
CASSQAGEGQPQHF
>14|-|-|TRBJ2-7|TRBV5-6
TGTGCCAGCAGCTTAGCGGGCGAGTACTACGAGCAGTACTTC
CASSLAGEYYEQYF
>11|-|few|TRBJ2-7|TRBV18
TGTGCCAGCTCACCGGGGACCGAGCAGTACTTC
CASSPGTEQYF
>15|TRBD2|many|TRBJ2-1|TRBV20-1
TGCAGTGCTAGAAATCTAGCGGGAGTTTACGATGAGCAGTTCTTC
CSARNLAGVYDEQFF
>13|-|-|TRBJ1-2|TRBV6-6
TGTGCCAGCACCCCCCCAGGGGTGTATGGCTACACCTTC
CASTPPGVYGYTF
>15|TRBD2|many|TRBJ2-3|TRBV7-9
TGTGCCAGCAGCTTAGGACTAGCGAGTGCAGATACGCAGTATTTT
CASSLGLASADTQYF
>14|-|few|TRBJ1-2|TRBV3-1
TGTGCCAGCAGCCAAGCGGGCCGGGGCTATGGCTACACCTTC
CASSQAGRGYGYTF
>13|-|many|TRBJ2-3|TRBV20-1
TGCAGTGCTTTTAGCGGCCGGGGCGATACGCAGTATTTT
CSAFSGRGDTQYF
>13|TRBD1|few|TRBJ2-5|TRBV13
TGTGCCAGCAGCTTTGACAGGGACGAGACCCAGTACTTC
CASSFDRDETQYF
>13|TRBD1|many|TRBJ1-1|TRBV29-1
TGCAGCGTTTCAGGGGGGGAAGACACTGAAGCTTTCTTT
CSVSGGEDTEAFF
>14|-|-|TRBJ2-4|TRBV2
TGTGCCAGCAGGGGTGGTCTATTTGGAAACATTCAGTACTTC
CASRGGLFGNIQYF
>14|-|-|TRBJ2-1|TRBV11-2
TGTGCCAGCAGCTTAACTGGCTTCGGGCATGAGCAGTTCTTC
CASSLTGFGHEQFF
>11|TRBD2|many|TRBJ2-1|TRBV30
TGTGCCTGGAATTCGGGGGGTGAGCAGTTCTTC
CAWNSGGEQFF
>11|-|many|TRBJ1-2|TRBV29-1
TGCAGCGTTGAAGATCTAAGTGGCTACACCTTC
CSVEDLSGYTF
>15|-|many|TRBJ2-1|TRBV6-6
TGTGCCAGCAGTGCCCGACTACCAGCCTACAATGAGCAGTTCTTC
CASSARLPAYNEQFF
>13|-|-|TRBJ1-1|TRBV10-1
TGCGCCAGCAGCCGACGGTTGAACACTGAAGCTTTCTTT
CASSRRLNTEAFF
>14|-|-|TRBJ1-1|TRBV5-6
TGTGCCAGCAGCTTGTTTGGCAGGGGTACTGAAGCTTTCTTT
CASSLFGRGTEAFF
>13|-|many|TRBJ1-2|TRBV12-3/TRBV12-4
TGTGCCAGCAGTTTCAGGCAGGCCTATGGCTACACCTTC
CASSFRQAYGYTF
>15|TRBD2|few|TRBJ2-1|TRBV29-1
TGCAGCGTTGAAGATGGTCTAGCGGGAGGCAATGAGCAGTTCTTC
CSVEDGLAGGNEQFF
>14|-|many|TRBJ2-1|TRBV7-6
TGTGCCAGCAGCCCCTCGGACTCCTACAATGAGCAGTTCTTC
CASSPSDSYNEQFF
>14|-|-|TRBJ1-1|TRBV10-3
TGTGCCATCAGTCCCCATAAGGGGACGTGGGAAGCTTTCTTT
CAISPHKGTWEAFF
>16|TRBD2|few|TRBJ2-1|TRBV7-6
TGTGCCAGCAGCTCGCGGGAGACCGATCCTTACAATGAGCAGTTCTTC
CASSSRETDPYNEQFF
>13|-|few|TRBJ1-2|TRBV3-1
TGTGCCAGCAGCCAAGCAGGTTCTCATGGCTACACCTTC
CASSQAGSHGYTF
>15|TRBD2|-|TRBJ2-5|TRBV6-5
TGTGCCAGCACTCCAAGACTAGCGGGAACAGAGACCCAGTACTTC
CASTPRLAGTETQYF
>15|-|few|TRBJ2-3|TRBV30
TGTGCCTGGACCCCAAGTGGGCGCAGTCGAGATACGCAGTATTTT
CAWTPSGRSRDTQYF
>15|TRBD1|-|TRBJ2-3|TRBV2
TGTGCCAGCAGTGAGAGGACAGGGGGCGTAGATACGCAGTATTTT
CASSERTGGVDTQYF
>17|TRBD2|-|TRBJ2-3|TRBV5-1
TGCGCCAGCAGCTTGGGACTAGCGGAAACTAGCACAGATACGCAGTATTTT
CASSLGLAETSTDTQYF
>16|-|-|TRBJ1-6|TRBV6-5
TGTGCCAGCAGTACCCCTAGGACAGTGAATAATTCACCCCTCCACTTT
CASSTPRTVNNSPLHF
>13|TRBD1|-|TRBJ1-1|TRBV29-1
TGCAGCGGGGTCGACAGGGGTGGCACTGAAGCTTTCTTT
CSGVDRGGTEAFF
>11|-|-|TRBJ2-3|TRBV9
TGTGCCAGCAGCGCCACAGATACGCAGTATTTT
CASSATDTQYF
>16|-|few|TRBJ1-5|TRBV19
TGTGCCAGTAGTGGACGACACGGCCTCGTGGATCAGCCCCAGCATTTT
CASSGRHGLVDQPQHF
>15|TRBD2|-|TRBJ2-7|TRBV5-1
TGCGCCAGCAGCCGGGAACCTAGCGGGAGCAACGAGCAGTACTTC
CASSREPSGSNEQYF
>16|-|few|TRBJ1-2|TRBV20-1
TGCAGTGCTAGAGCTCCGACAGGCTCCCCTGACTATGGCTACACCTTC
CSARAPTGSPDYGYTF
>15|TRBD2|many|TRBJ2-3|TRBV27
TGTGCCAGCAGTTTAGGTAGCGGGAGGTCAGATACGCAGTATTTT
CASSLGSGRSDTQYF